Only one count was recorded for the clone carrying this T cell receptor (beta chain). Only in-frame clones appear in the TCRdb table, and some are missing; sequencing was by immunoSEQ multiplex PCR. Among about 140,000 clones listed, 70% to 90% were seen once. The sample belongs to a study of T cell responses to AZD1222 COVID-19 vaccine. Study background: Pooled in the analysis were second doses at about 4 or about 12 weeks.

The V and J ends lost 2 bases and 5 bases, in that order; junction bases with no gene match: 3. This CDR3 spans 15 amino acids. In germline, CDR1 is MNHEY, CDR2 SVGEGT. This TCR was recovered from an adult in good health. The chain joins TRBV6-2 or TRBV6-3 to TRBJ1-4, with 9 bases identical to TRBD1. The specimen was peripheral blood, collected on day 0 of AZD1222 vaccination. The CDR3 sequence: CASSYPGTGNEKLFF. DNA for the CDR3: TGTGCCAGCAGTTACCCAGGGACAGGGAATGAAAAACTGTTTTTT.